This entry lists 27 T cell receptor beta chains sequenced from one sample in a study of cytomegalovirus exposure and HLA in healthy donors. The PCR employed 60 Vbeta primers together with 13 Jbeta primers. The data were produced by immunoSEQ multiplex PCR, yet TCRdb's version contains in-frame clones alone and is incomplete. The sample has nearly 95,000 clones, over 55% seen once. Sequencing input: PBMCs. Receptor source: a woman aged 25 to 39 in good health and CMV-seronegative.

The chain employs TRBV12-5 and TRBJ1-3; weak D call: TRBD1 (5 bases). Germline V lookup: CDR1 LGHNT, CDR2 FRNRAP. V was pared by 10 bases and J by 0 bases, with 16 bases between. There are 15 residues in the CDR3. The CDR3 region has the DNA TGTGCTACTAAGGTATCGGGGGTCTCTGGAAACACCATATATTTT. Amino acid sequence: CATKVSGVSGNTIYF.

This rearrangement joins TRBV5-1 to TRBJ2-3; possibly TRBD2 for D (7 bases). V was cut by 3 bases and J by 0 bases, with 20 bases left in between. The CDR3 extends over 18 amino acids. CDR1 and CDR2 (germline): SGHRS, YFSETQ. CDR3 coding DNA: TGCGCCAGCAGCTCGTACCCCCCTTCGGGGGGCAGCACAGATACGCAGTATTTT. Translation: CASSSYPPSGGSTDTQYF.

This clone was counted between two and nine times. This chain uses TRBV10-3 with TRBJ1-1, with 10 bases lining up with TRBD1. Trimming took 0 bases from V and 6 from J; bases not matched to a gene: 7. The germline V gene has CDR1 ENHRY and CDR2 SYGVKD. The CDR3 has 16 residues. CDR3 DNA sequence: TGTGCCATCAGTGAGTCGCCGGGACAGGGGTACGCTGAAGCTTTCTTT. It is translated as CAISESPGQGYAEAFF.

The CDR3: CASSERQGYEQYF. CDR3 nucleotide sequence: TGTGCCAGCAGTGAGAGACAGGGCTACGAGCAGTACTTC. V gene TRBV6-1 combines with J gene TRBJ2-7, with 7 bases fitting TRBD1. The V and J ends lost 3 bases and 3 bases, in that order; junction bases with no gene match: 2. Germline values: CDR1 MNHNS, CDR2 SASEGT. This CDR3 spans 13 amino acids.

The chain carries TRBV5-1 and TRBJ2-7, with D possibly matching TRBD2 (6 bases). V lost 1 base and J 2 bases, leaving 10 bases between the germline ends. Germline lookup yields CDR1 SGHRS and CDR2 YFSETQ. There are 14 residues in the CDR3. The CDR3 is CASSLRGEAYEQYF. In nucleotides, the CDR3 is TGCGCCAGCAGCTTGAGAGGGGAGGCCTACGAGCAGTACTTC.

V usage is TRBV7-9 and J usage is TRBJ2-7, with unresolved D. Trimming removed 0 bases at V and 5 bases at J, with 8 bases between. The CDR3 consists of 13 residues. In germline, CDR1 is SEHNR, CDR2 FQNEAQ (reference sequence). In DNA form, the CDR3 reads TGTGCCAGCAGCTTAGCAACGAGCAACGAGCAGTACTTC. Translated, it gives CASSLATSNEQYF.

In regard to this clone: One junction end does not reproduce the germline sequence, and a read error may be involved. The DNA for the CDR3 is TGCGCCGGCAGCCTTGGGACTAGCGGGGTCCCAACCATTCAGTACTTC. Protein sequence: CAGSLGTSGVPTIQYF. J is TRBJ2-4 and V is TRBV4-1, with TRBD2 identical over 13 bases. The germline gives CDR1 MGHRA, CDR2 YSYEKL. The CDR3 contains 16 residues.

This chain uses TRBV7-2 with TRBJ2-5; D unclear. The J call may be incorrect, as the DNA end agrees better with TRBJ2-7. The CDR3 runs to 14 residues. CDR1 is SGHTA and CDR2 is FQGNSA in the germline V gene. CDR3 protein: CASSPLFRDYEQYF. The CDR3 DNA follows: TGTGCCAGCAGCCCCCTCTTTCGTGACTACGAGCAGTACTTC.

The chain employs TRBV7-9 and TRBJ1-4; TRBD1 aligns across 12 bases. The CDR3 loop spans 16 amino acids. CDR1 SEHNR and CDR2 FQNEAQ come from the germline V gene (reference sequence). The V segment lost 5 bases and the J segment 7 bases; nucleotides outside the gene matches: 8. The CDR3 reads CASSPGDRGLGEKLFF. CDR3 in DNA: TGTGCCAGCAGCCCCGGGGACAGGGGGCTAGGTGAAAAACTGTTTTTT.

The V gene is TRBV9, the J gene TRBJ2-2; 8 bases match TRBD1. V dropped 4 bases and J dropped 6; count of bases not matched to a gene: 8. The CDR3 spans 15 residues. The V gene's germline CDR1 is SGDLS and CDR2 YYNGEE. The CDR3 sequence is CASSQGQGWAGELFF. As DNA, the CDR3 is TGTGCCAGCAGCCAAGGACAGGGTTGGGCCGGGGAGCTGTTTTTT.

This clone occurred a few times. This chain uses TRBV27 with TRBJ1-2; the match to TRBD1 covers 7 bases. V shed 5 bases and J 8 bases; nucleotides not matched to a gene: 5. The CDR3 has 12 residues. Germline-derived CDR1 and CDR2 are MNHEY and SMNVEV (reference sequence). CDR3 region: CASSMTGYGYTF. The CDR3 bases are TGTGCCAGCAGTATGACAGGGTACGGCTACACCTTC.

The chain combines TRBV5-8 with TRBJ2-1; TRBD2 matches at 13 bases. Losses at the gene ends were 4 bases for V and 8 bases for J; bases not matched to a gene: 6. Germline loops: CDR1 SGHTS, CDR2 YDEGEE. The CDR3 totals 15 residues. The DNA of the CDR3 is TGTGCCAGCAGCGCGGGACTAGCGGGAAGAGATGAGCAGTTCTTC. Its translation is CASSAGLAGRDEQFF.

V and J are TRBV1 and TRBJ2-7; the DNA was not used to check the table's D call, TRBD2. TRBV1 is annotated as a pseudogene. The CDR3 extends over 15 amino acids. This chain's CDR3 is CTSSHSFARSYEQYF. The CDR3 DNA reads as TGCACCAGCAGCCACTCTTTCGCGCGGTCTTACGAGCAGTACTTC.

This chain connects TRBV6-1 to TRBJ2-5, with 7 positions matching TRBD1. The last part of the DNA fits TRBJ2-7 better; the J call may be wrong. From germline, CDR1 is MNHNS and CDR2 SASEGT. CDR3 length: 14 amino acids. The CDR3 region is CASSLPGQRNEQYF. The CDR3 DNA reads as TGTGCCAGCAGCCTCCCGGGACAGAGGAACGAGCAGTACTTC.

The DNA for the CDR3 is TGTGCCAGCAGCCGCAATCCCGGGACAGTGAGCACAGATACGCAGTATTTT. It is translated as CASSRNPGTVSTDTQYF. The chain is built from TRBV7-6 and TRBJ2-3; 7 nucleotides agree with TRBD1. This CDR3 contains 17 residues. CDR1 SGHVS and CDR2 FNYEAQ come from the germline V gene. Unmatched junction bases numbered 11, after V lost 5 bases and J lost 0 bases.

This chain joins TRBV10-3 and TRBJ2-1, with 11 nucleotides matching TRBD2. The CDR3 runs to 18 residues. V shed 6 bases, J shed 1 base, and the junction held 11 bases outside the gene matches. CDR1 and CDR2 (germline): ENHRY, SYGVKD. CDR3 protein: CAISRTSGGSVSYNEQFF. The CDR3 DNA reads as TGTGCCATCAGCCGTACTAGCGGGGGATCAGTTTCCTACAATGAGCAGTTCTTC.

The chain uses TRBV29-1 and TRBJ2-5, with no clear D. This CDR3 is 10 amino acids long. V dropped 3 bases and J dropped 3 bases, with 2 bases sitting between them. Germline CDR1 is SQVTM and CDR2 is ANQGSEA. In DNA, the CDR3 is TGCAGCGTTGATAAAGAGACCCAGTACTTC. Protein sequence: CSVDKETQYF.

This clone showed up just a few times. This chain connects TRBV6-1 to TRBJ1-2, with TRBD1 matching over 7 bases. This CDR3 comprises 12 residues. V lost 7 bases, J lost 8 bases, and 7 bases stayed unmatched. Germline loops: CDR1 MNHNS, CDR2 SASEGT. The CDR3 protein is CASTDRADGYTF. The CDR3 DNA reads as TGTGCCAGCACCGACAGGGCGGACGGCTACACCTTC.

The J gene is TRBJ2-7, the V gene TRBV28; 7 bases fit TRBD1. Per germline, CDR1 MDHEN and CDR2 SYDVKM. The CDR3 covers 17 residues. J lost 0 bases, V lost 5 bases, and 13 bases had no gene match. The CDR3 nucleotides are TGTGCCAGCAGTACTCCCGGGACAGCGTCGCCCTCCTACGAGCAGTACTTC. Its translation is CASSTPGTASPSYEQYF. Drawing the rest from reference TRBV28 and TRBJ2-7, the complete variable domain is DVKVTQSSRYLVKRTGEKVFLECVQDMDHENMFWYRQDPGLGLRLIYFSYDVKMKEKGDIPEGYSVSREKKERFSLILESASTNQTSMYLCASSTPGTASPSYEQYFGPGTRLTVT.

V and J are TRBV7-8 and TRBJ1-4; D is uncertain. CDR1 SGHVS and CDR2 FQNEAQ come from the germline V gene. The V gene lost 1 base and the J gene lost 5 bases, with 8 bases spanning the gap. This CDR3 has 14 residues. This CDR3 reads CASSLDGMNEKLFF. CDR3 bases: TGTGCCAGCAGCTTAGACGGTATGAATGAAAAACTGTTTTTT. Drawing the rest from reference TRBV7-8 and TRBJ1-4, the complete variable domain is GAGVSQSPRYKVAKRGQDVALRCDPISGHVSLFWYQQALGQGPEFLTYFQNEAQLDKSGLPSDRFFAERPEGSVSTLKIQRTQQEDSAVYLCASSLDGMNEKLFFGSGTQLSVL.

V is TRBV6-5 and J is TRBJ2-5; 12 bases are shared with TRBD1. The CDR3 runs to 15 residues. V shed 4 bases and J 4 bases; nucleotides not matched to a gene: 4. Per the germline V gene, CDR1 is MNHEY and CDR2 is SVGAGI. CDR3 in DNA: TGTGCCAGCAGTTCTCCGGGACAGGGGGCAGAGACCCAGTACTTC. Its protein is CASSSPGQGAETQYF.

This clone was detected a few times. The J gene is TRBJ1-2, the V gene TRBV6-1; D call uncertain. This CDR3 is built from 13 residues. Trimming took 2 bases from V and 2 from J, leaving 6 bases between them. Germline values: CDR1 MNHNS, CDR2 SASEGT. CDR3 DNA: TGTGCCAGCAGTGAAACTGAGAACTATGGCTACACCTTC. Amino acid sequence: CASSETENYGYTF.

This clone appeared once. The chain carries TRBV29-1 and TRBJ1-2; possibly TRBD1 for D (5 bases). This CDR3 has 12 residues. V shed 5 bases and J shed 6 bases, with 13 bases lying between them. CDR1 SQVTM and CDR2 ANQGSEA come from the germline V gene. CDR3 nucleotides: TGCAGCGTTCATGCGGGGGGAGATGGCTACACCTTC. It specifies CSVHAGGDGYTF.

V is TRBV28 and J is TRBJ2-2; D is unresolved. Looked up from germline, CDR1 is MDHEN and CDR2 is SYDVKM. Trimming took 11 bases from V and 5 from J, leaving 15 bases between them. There are 13 residues in the CDR3. The chain's CDR3 is CASAAVLTGELFF. The CDR3 DNA reads TGTGCCTCGGCGGCAGTACTTACCGGGGAGCTGTTTTTT.

In DNA form, the CDR3 reads TGTGCCAGCAGACAAAATTCACCCCTCCACTTT. The encoded protein is CASRQNSPLHF. The rearrangement uses TRBV28 and TRBJ1-6; D is uncertain. Trimming stripped 6 bases from V and 7 bases from J, with 4 bases between. Germline CDR1 is MDHEN and CDR2 is SYDVKM. The CDR3 is 11 amino acids.

This rearrangement joins TRBV7-8 to TRBJ2-7, with 9 nucleotides matching TRBD1. The CDR3 consists of 18 residues. After removal of 2 bases from V and 1 base from J, the junction contained 12 bases not matched to a gene. CDR1 and CDR2 from the germline V gene are SGHVS and FQNEAQ. The DNA for the CDR3 is TGTGCCAGCAGCTTAACACACCGAGTCGGGACAGGGTCCTACGAGCAGTACTTC. It translates to CASSLTHRVGTGSYEQYF.

The chain recombines TRBV7-6 with TRBJ2-5; D is perhaps TRBD1 (5 bases). The germline V and J ends were trimmed by 2 bases and 4 bases, with 8 bases remaining between them. Per germline, CDR1 SGHVS and CDR2 FNYEAQ. The CDR3 contains 13 residues. CDR3: CASSLRGIETQYF. CDR3 bases: TGTGCCAGCAGCTTAAGGGGTATAGAGACCCAGTACTTC.